This TCR beta chain was recovered during a study of T cells expressing NK-cell markers. General observations from the study: Each of six donors carried dominant NKG2C+ clonotypes accounting for roughly 1.0-7.5% of CD8+ T cells. Uncertainty persisted over the HCMV specificity of expanded NKG2C+ T cell clones.

This CDR3 region has 19 residues. As concerns this clonotype: No antigen is known for it.

TCR beta libraries carry UMIs added by 5'RACE template switching. Reanalyzing the 5' RACE reads, TCRdb keeps one entry per CDR3 protein, without DNA. This sample's table reports about 550,000 distinct CDR3 sequences. The sample comprised blood T cells: a sorted CD56 or NKG2C T cell subset, CD4+ or CD8+ T cells, or bulk PBMC T cells (not recorded which). The V gene is TRBV12-3 or TRBV12-4, the J gene TRBJ2-3; without DNA, the TCRdb call of TRBD2 cannot be checked. The source of this sequence is a man between 18 and 29 years old in good health. The CDR3 here is CASSRGRRLAWGVTDTQYF.